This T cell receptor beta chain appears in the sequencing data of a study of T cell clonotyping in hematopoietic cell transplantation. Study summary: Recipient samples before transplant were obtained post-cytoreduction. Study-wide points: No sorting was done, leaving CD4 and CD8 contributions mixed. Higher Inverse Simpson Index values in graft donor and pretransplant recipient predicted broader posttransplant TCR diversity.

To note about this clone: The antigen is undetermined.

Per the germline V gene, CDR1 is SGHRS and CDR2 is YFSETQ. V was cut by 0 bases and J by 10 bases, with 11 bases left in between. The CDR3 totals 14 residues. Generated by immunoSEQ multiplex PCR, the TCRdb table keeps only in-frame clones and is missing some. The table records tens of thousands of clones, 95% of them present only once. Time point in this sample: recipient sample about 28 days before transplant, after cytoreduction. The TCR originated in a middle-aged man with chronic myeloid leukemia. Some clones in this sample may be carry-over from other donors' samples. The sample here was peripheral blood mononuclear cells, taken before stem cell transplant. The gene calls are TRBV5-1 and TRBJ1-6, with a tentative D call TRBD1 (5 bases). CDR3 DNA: TGCGCCAGCAGCTTGGGTGACAGTGGATCACCCCTCCACTTT. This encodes CASSLGDSGSPLHF. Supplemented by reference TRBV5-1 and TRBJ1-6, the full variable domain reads KAGVTQTPRYLIKTRGQQVTLSCSPISGHRSVSWYQQTPGQGLQFLFEYFSETQRNKGNFPGRFSGRQFSNSRSEMNVSTLELGDSALYLCASSLGDSGSPLHFGNGTRLTVT.